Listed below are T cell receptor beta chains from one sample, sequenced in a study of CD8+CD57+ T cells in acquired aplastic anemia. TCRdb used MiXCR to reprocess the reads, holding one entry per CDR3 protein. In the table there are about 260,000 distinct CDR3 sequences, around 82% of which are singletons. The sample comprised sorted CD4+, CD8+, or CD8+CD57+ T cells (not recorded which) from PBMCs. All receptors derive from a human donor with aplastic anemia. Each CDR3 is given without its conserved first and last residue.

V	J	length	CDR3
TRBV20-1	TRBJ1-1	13	SARTALFSGTEAF
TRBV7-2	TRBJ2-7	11	ASSSMGAHEQY
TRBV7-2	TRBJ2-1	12	ASSLVGGADDQF
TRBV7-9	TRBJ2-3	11	ASSAGGENTQY
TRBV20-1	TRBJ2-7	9	SAGGPYEQY
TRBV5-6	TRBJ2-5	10	AGSGGAEAQY
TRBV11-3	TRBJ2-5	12	ASSFAGVEETQY
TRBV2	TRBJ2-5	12	ASRCGVTQETQY
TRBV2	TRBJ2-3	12	ASLPWQGTDTQY
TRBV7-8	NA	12	ACSPGQGAEKLF
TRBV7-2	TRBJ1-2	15	ASSVPGQGPGLYGYT
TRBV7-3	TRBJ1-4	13	ASSSGGTWNETQF
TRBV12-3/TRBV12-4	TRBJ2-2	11	ASISGDTGELF
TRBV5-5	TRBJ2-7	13	ASSLVSSGAYEQY
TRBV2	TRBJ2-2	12	ASSVGTGAGELF
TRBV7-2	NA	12	ASSRGTVSYEQF
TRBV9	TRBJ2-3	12	ASSVAGVPDTEY
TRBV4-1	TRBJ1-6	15	ASSQDLSATDNSPLH
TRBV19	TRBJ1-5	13	ASRDRGFSNQPQH
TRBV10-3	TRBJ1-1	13	AISESSGLNTEAF
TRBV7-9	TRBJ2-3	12	ASSFPRSPDTQD
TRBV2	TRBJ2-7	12	ATSGRGRTYEQY
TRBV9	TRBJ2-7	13	ASSQGGQGLYEQY
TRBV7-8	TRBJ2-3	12	ASSLSGGPGRKY
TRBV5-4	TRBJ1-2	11	ASSHSRAGGYT
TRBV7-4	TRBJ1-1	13	ASSPGTGDNTDTF
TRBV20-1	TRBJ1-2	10	SARDRLYGYT
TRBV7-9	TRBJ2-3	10	ASSLTNTGEL
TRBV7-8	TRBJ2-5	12	ASSLEGIPDTQY
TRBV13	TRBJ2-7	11	ASSPTGGYEQY
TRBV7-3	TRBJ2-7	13	ASSSLAAKPYEQY
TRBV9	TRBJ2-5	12	ATSVGSNTQYYD
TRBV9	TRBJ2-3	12	ASSVGGQPKATH
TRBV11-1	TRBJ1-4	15	ASSCAAPAATNEKLF
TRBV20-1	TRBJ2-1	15	SASDSGLARSYNEQF
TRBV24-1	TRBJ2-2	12	ATSSGRAPGELF
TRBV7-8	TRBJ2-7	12	ASSFTGGDDTQY
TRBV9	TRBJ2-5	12	ASSRGSAKDTQY
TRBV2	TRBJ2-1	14	ASSEGGGNGQDDEF
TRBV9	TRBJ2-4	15	ASSVGGQSIATHIQY
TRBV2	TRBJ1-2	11	ASSEGPGGGYT